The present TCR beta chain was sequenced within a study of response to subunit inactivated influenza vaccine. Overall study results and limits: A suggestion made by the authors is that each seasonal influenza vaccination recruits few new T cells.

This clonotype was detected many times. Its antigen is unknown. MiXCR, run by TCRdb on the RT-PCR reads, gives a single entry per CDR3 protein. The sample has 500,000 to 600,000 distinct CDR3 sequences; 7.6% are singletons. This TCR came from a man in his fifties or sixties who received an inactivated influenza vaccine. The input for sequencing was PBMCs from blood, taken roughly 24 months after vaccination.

CDR3 sequence: CASSVSTGTGAFLLHF. The CDR3 DNA sequence: TGTGCCAGCAGCGTATCGACCGGGACAGGGGCCTTTCTCCTCCACTTT. The V call is TRBV9, the J call TRBJ1-6; 10 bases agree with TRBD1. J was trimmed by 15 bases and V by 1 base; bases with no gene match: 13. This CDR3 contains 16 residues. Germline CDR1 and CDR2: SGDLS and YYNGEE.